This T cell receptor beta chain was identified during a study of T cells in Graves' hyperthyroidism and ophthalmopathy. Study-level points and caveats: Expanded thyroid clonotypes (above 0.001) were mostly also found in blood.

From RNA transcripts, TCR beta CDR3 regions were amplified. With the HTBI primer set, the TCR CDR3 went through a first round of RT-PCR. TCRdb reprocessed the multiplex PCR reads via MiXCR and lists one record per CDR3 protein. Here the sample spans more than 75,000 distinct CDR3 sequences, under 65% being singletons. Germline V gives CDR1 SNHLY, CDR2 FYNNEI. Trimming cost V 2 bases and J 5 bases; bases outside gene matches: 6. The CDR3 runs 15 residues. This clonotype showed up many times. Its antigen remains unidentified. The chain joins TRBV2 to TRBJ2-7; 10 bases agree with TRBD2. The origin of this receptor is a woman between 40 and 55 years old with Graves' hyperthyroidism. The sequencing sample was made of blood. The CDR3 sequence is CASSERAGGPNEQYF. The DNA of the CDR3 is TGTGCCAGCAGTGAAAGAGCGGGAGGGCCCAACGAGCAGTACTTC.